These 29 T cell receptor beta chains were all obtained from the same sample, sequenced in a study of CD8 T cells in Susac syndrome. RNA in amounts of roughly 0.5 to 1 ug was reverse transcribed with random hexamers. TCRdb called the immunoSEQ multiplex PCR reads again in MiXCR, with one record for every CDR3 protein. This sample has fewer than 150,000 distinct CDR3 sequences, with 95% found just once. The sample was CD8+ T cells from PBMCs. These TCRs come from a human donor with Susac syndrome.

The chain has TRBV20-1 and TRBJ2-1, with D unresolved. This CDR3 has 14 amino acids. Looked up from germline, CDR1 is DFQATT and CDR2 is SNEGSKA (reference sequence). With 0 bases removed from V and 0 bases from J, the gap between germline ends came to 6 bases. CDR3 in amino acids: CSARDLSSYNEQFF. The CDR3 DNA reads as TGCAGTGCTAGAGATCTGAGCTCCTACAATGAGCAGTTCTTC.

This chain joins TRBV6-1 and TRBJ2-5; 7 nucleotides match TRBD2. Germline CDR1 MNHNS, CDR2 SASEGT. V shed 2 bases and J 2 bases; nucleotides not matched to a gene: 2. The CDR3 extends over 14 amino acids. The CDR3 region is CASSELAVQETQYF. The CDR3 DNA follows: TGTGCCAGCAGTGAACTAGCGGTGCAAGAGACCCAGTACTTC.

The rearrangement links TRBV13 to TRBJ2-5; no firm D call. V lost 5 bases and J 5 bases, leaving 12 bases between the germline ends. Germline CDR1 is PRHDT and CDR2 is FYEKMQ (reference sequence). This CDR3 is 13 amino acids long. The CDR3 DNA reads as TGTGCCAGCAGCCTTCAGGCGCGGGAGACCCAGTACTTC. It is translated as CASSLQARETQYF.

This clonotype was detected a few times. The chain employs TRBV4-1 and TRBJ2-7, with TRBD1 as a possible D gene (6 bases). CDR1 is MGHRA and CDR2 is YSYEKL in the germline V gene. V was cut by 1 base and J by 6 bases, with 13 bases left in between. The CDR3 is made up of 14 amino acids. The CDR3: CASSQGAGVIEQYF. In DNA form, the CDR3 reads TGCGCCAGCAGCCAAGGAGCAGGGGTGATCGAGCAGTACTTC.

The chain couples TRBV11-1 to TRBJ1-2; 8 positions match TRBD1. Losses at the gene ends were 5 bases for V and 3 bases for J; bases not matched to a gene: 5. Germline lookup yields CDR1 SGHAT and CDR2 FQDESV (reference sequence). This CDR3 has 14 residues. The DNA of the CDR3 is TGTGCCAGCAGCCTAGGACAGGGACACTATGGCTACACCTTC. Protein product: CASSLGQGHYGYTF.

The J gene is TRBJ2-1, the V gene TRBV13, with 11 bases matching TRBD2. Looked up from germline, CDR1 is PRHDT and CDR2 is FYEKMQ (reference sequence). The CDR3 sequence is 17 residues long. The V gene end was trimmed by 8 bases and the J gene end by 14 bases; junction bases not matched to a gene: 23. CDR3 residues: CASSTYEAKIAGGSEFF. DNA for the CDR3: TGTGCCAGCTCCACATATGAGGCAAAGATAGCGGGAGGGTCGGAGTTCTTC.

This chain joins TRBV29-1 and TRBJ2-3; 10 bases agree with TRBD2. The CDR3 length is 14 residues. Unmatched junction bases numbered 12, after V lost 7 bases and J lost 8 bases. The germline CDR1 and CDR2 sequences are SQVTM and ANQGSEA. CDR3 in DNA: TGCAGCGCGAACGAAGCGGGAGGGCAGAGTACGCAGTATTTT. Translation: CSANEAGGQSTQYF.

The chain is built from TRBV4-1 and TRBJ2-2; 10 nucleotides line up with TRBD2. The germline V gene has CDR1 MGHRA and CDR2 YSYEKL. The CDR3 has 15 amino acids. V shed 3 bases, J shed 5 bases, and the junction held 3 bases outside the gene matches. CDR3 in DNA: TGCGCCAGCAGCCAGACTAGCGGGTGGACCGGGGAGCTGTTTTTT. It is translated as CASSQTSGWTGELFF.

The chain links TRBV29-1 to TRBJ2-3, with 11 bases that match TRBD2. The CDR3 sequence is 16 residues long. Germline loops: CDR1 SQVTM, CDR2 ANQGSEA. V was clipped by 6 bases and J by 4 bases; unmatched bases: 12. The DNA for the CDR3 is TGCAGCGTCCCCGACGGACTAGCGGGCCCATCAGATACGCAGTATTTT. It translates to CSVPDGLAGPSDTQYF.

The rearrangement joins TRBV20-1 to TRBJ2-7; 7 bases fit TRBD1. Per germline, CDR1 DFQATT and CDR2 SNEGSKA (reference sequence). V was pared by 8 bases and J by 4 bases, with 8 bases of the junction left unmatched. This CDR3 has 12 amino acids. As DNA, the CDR3 is TGCAGTTACAGGGGTTTATCTTACGAGCAGTACTTC. This sequence encodes CSYRGLSYEQYF.

The chain employs TRBV6-1 and TRBJ2-7, with 10 nucleotides matching TRBD2. The CDR3 sequence is 16 residues long. Germline assignment: CDR1 MNHNS and CDR2 SASEGT. Trimming cost V 4 bases and J 0 bases; bases outside gene matches: 6. The CDR3 DNA follows: TGTGCCAGCAGTGGGACTAGCGGCCAGAGCTCCTACGAGCAGTACTTC. Translation: CASSGTSGQSSYEQYF.

The chain recombines TRBV14 with TRBJ2-1, with 7 bases fitting TRBD2. V lost 0 bases and J lost 8; bases outside the gene matches: 13. This CDR3 region has 17 residues. Germline values: CDR1 SGHDN, CDR2 FVKESK. The CDR3 spells CASSQEVTTSRVHEQFF. The CDR3 DNA reads as TGTGCCAGCAGCCAAGAGGTGACGACTAGCCGGGTTCATGAGCAGTTCTTC. The full variable domain, in which reference TRBV14 and TRBJ2-1 provide the parts outside the CDR3, is EAGVTQFPSHSVIEKGQTVTLRCDPISGHDNLYWYRRVMGKEIKFLLHFVKESKQDESGMPNNRFLAERTGGTYSTLKVQPAELEDSGVYFCASSQEVTTSRVHEQFFGPGTRLTVL.

The chain recombines TRBV7-8 with TRBJ2-3; 8 positions match TRBD2. This CDR3 has 17 residues. Germline V gives CDR1 SGHVS, CDR2 FQNEAQ. Germline trimming cut 7 bases from V and 4 bases from J; bases unmatched to any gene: 16. The CDR3 spells CASTTLGKRERSDTQYF. CDR3 nucleotide sequence: TGTGCCAGCACCACCCTGGGGAAGCGGGAGCGATCAGATACGCAGTATTTT.

The V call is TRBV7-3, the J call TRBJ2-3, with D perhaps TRBD1 (5 bases). The ends were cut back, 8 bases at V and 6 bases at J, with 12 bases in the middle. Germline-derived CDR1 and CDR2 are SGHTA and FQGTGA. The CDR3 covers 12 residues. The CDR3, as DNA: TGTGCCAGCCAGGGTACTGTTGATACGCAGTATTTT. Protein product: CASQGTVDTQYF.

This chain links TRBV5-1 with TRBJ1-5; D uncertain. V was shortened by 7 bases and J by 1 base, with 9 bases between the two germline ends. Per the germline V gene, CDR1 is SGHRS and CDR2 is YFSETQ. CDR3 length equals 13 residues. The CDR3 nucleotides read TGCGCCAGCGCGTCCGGAAGCAATCAGCCCCAGCATTTT. It codes for CASASGSNQPQHF.

The gene calls are TRBV9 and TRBJ1-4, with D hard to call. The CDR3 spans 15 residues. Germline V CDR1 and CDR2: SGDLS, YYNGEE. The ends were cut back, 3 bases at V and 6 bases at J, with 15 bases in the middle. The CDR3 is CASSGETYDHEKLFF. The CDR3 region has the DNA TGTGCCAGCAGCGGCGAGACTTACGACCATGAAAAACTGTTTTTT.

The rearrangement links TRBV10-3 to TRBJ2-2, with D possibly TRBD1 on 6 matching bases. V lost 8 bases and J lost 3, with 10 bases in between. The germline V gene has CDR1 ENHRY and CDR2 SYGVKD. The CDR3 sequence is 13 residues long. For the CDR3, the DNA is TGTGCCATCCACGAGGGGGACACCGGGGAGCTGTTTTTT. Its protein is CAIHEGDTGELFF.

The chain uses TRBV10-3 and TRBJ2-7; D may match TRBD1 or TRBD2 (7 bases each). Germline V gene sequence: CDR1 ENHRY, CDR2 SYGVKD. The CDR3 runs to 15 residues. V lost 6 bases and J lost 2, with 17 bases in between. CDR3 nucleotides: TGTGCCATCAGCGCCGACAGGGACTATCCCTACGAGCAGTACTTC. This encodes CAISADRDYPYEQYF.

This rearrangement joins TRBV11-2 to TRBJ2-4, with D possibly TRBD1 on 5 matching bases. Trimming cost V 1 base and J 1 base, with 14 bases left between them. This CDR3 is built from 17 residues. Germline V gives CDR1 SGHAT, CDR2 FQNNGV. CDR3 in amino acids: CASSLGDRLSAKNIQYF. Here the CDR3 DNA reads TGTGCCAGCAGCTTAGGAGACAGATTGTCGGCCAAAAACATTCAGTACTTC.

The rearrangement joins TRBV4-1 to TRBJ2-1; TRBD2 might be the D (5 bases). The germline V gene encodes CDR1 MGHRA and CDR2 YSYEKL. The germline V and J ends were trimmed by 2 bases and 5 bases, with 10 bases remaining between them. This CDR3 comprises 14 residues. The chain's CDR3 is CASSQLTGNNEQFF. The CDR3 coding sequence is TGCGCCAGCAGCCAACTCACCGGGAACAATGAGCAGTTCTTC.

V is TRBV19 and J is TRBJ2-7; D remains ambiguous. CDR1 and CDR2 (germline): LNHDA, SQIVND (reference sequence). This CDR3 is built from 13 residues. V lost 5 bases, J lost 6 bases, and 14 bases lay in between. CDR3 region: CASSLALPSEQYF. The CDR3 DNA sequence: TGTGCCAGTAGTTTGGCCCTCCCCTCCGAGCAGTACTTC. Full variable domain (missing parts from reference TRBV19 and TRBJ2-7): DGGITQSPKYLFRKEGQNVTLSCEQNLNHDAMYWYRQDPGQGLRLIYYSQIVNDFQKGDIAEGYSVSREKKESFPLTVTSAQKNPTAFYLCASSLALPSEQYFGPGTRLTVT.

This sequence joins TRBV20-1 and TRBJ2-7; D perhaps matches TRBD1 (6 bases). Germline values: CDR1 DFQATT, CDR2 SNEGSKA (reference sequence). This CDR3 has 15 residues. V lost 3 bases and J 0 bases, leaving 15 bases between the germline ends. CDR3 sequence reads: CSASPTYRASYEQYF. DNA for the CDR3: TGCAGTGCTAGCCCTACCTACAGGGCCTCCTACGAGCAGTACTTC.

V usage is TRBV7-9 and J usage is TRBJ2-7; D is possibly TRBD1 (6 bases). Germline V lookup: CDR1 SEHNR, CDR2 FQNEAQ (reference sequence). With 5 bases removed from V and 7 bases from J, the gap between germline ends came to 9 bases. This CDR3 has 11 amino acids. The CDR3 is CASSPGVEQYF. The DNA for the CDR3 is TGTGCCAGCAGCCCAGGGGTGGAGCAGTACTTC.

V usage is TRBV3-1 and J usage is TRBJ2-7; the D call may be TRBD1 or TRBD2 (5 bases each). The CDR3 length is 14 residues. V lost 6 bases to trimming and J lost 0 bases, with 12 bases between them. CDR1 LGHDT and CDR2 YNNKEL come from the germline V gene (reference sequence). DNA of the CDR3: TGTGCCAGCAGTCTCAGGGACCTCTCCTACGAGCAGTACTTC. This gives the protein CASSLRDLSYEQYF.

This chain connects TRBV12-3 or TRBV12-4 to TRBJ2-4, with no clear D. This CDR3 comprises 12 residues. Trimming pared 7 bases from V and 6 bases from J, leaving 10 bases between. CDR3 nucleotide sequence: TGTGCCAGCACCGACCTGGGAAACATTCAGTACTTC. It specifies CASTDLGNIQYF.

V is TRBV19 and J is TRBJ2-5, with D hard to call. V gave up 3 bases and J gave up 1 base, with 6 bases separating them. This CDR3 has 13 amino acids. Germline V gives CDR1 LNHDA, CDR2 SQIVND (reference sequence). The CDR3 loop is CASSIIAQETQYF. The CDR3 DNA sequence: TGTGCCAGTAGTATTATAGCCCAAGAGACCCAGTACTTC.

The V gene is TRBV13, the J gene TRBJ1-4; D unresolved. Germline CDR1 PRHDT, CDR2 FYEKMQ (reference sequence). V was cut by 0 bases and J by 3 bases, with 8 bases left in between. This CDR3 has 15 residues. CDR3 bases: TGTGCCAGCAGCTTAGGAACAGCTTCTAATGAAAAACTGTTTTTT. Amino acids: CASSLGTASNEKLFF.

The chain is built from TRBV27 and TRBJ1-1, with a tentative D call TRBD1 (6 bases). This CDR3 has 13 residues. Germline-derived CDR1 and CDR2 are MNHEY and SMNVEV (reference sequence). Trimming removed 2 bases from V and 4 bases from J, with 8 bases in between. CDR3 sequence reads: CASSLEGGTEAFF. For the CDR3, the DNA is TGTGCCAGCAGTTTAGAGGGGGGCACTGAAGCTTTCTTT.

The rearrangement uses TRBV3-1 and TRBJ2-1, with unresolved D. Germline assignment: CDR1 LGHDT and CDR2 YNNKEL (reference sequence). Trimming took off 5 bases at V and 6 bases at J, with 8 bases between the two ends. The CDR3 extends over 12 amino acids. This chain's CDR3 is CASSGPPNEQFF. Here the CDR3 DNA reads TGTGCCAGCAGCGGGCCACCCAATGAGCAGTTCTTC.